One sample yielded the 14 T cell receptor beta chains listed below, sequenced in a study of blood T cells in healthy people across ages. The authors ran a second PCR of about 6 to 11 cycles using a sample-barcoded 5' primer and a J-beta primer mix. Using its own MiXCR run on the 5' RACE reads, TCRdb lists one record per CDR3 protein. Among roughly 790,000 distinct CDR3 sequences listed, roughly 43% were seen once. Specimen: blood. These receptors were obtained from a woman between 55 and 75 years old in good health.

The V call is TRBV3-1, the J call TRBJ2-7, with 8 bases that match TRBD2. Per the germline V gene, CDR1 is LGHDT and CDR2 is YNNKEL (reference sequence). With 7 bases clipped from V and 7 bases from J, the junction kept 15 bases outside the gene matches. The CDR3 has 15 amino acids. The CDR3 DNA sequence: TGTGCCAGCAACCTGGCTAGCGGGCCTTACAATGAGCAGTACTTC. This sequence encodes CASNLASGPYNEQYF.

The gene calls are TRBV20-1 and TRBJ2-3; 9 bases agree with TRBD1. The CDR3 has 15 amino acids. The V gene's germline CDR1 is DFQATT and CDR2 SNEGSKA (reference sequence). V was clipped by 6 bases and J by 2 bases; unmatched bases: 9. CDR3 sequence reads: CSAVQGTGYTDTQYF. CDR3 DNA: TGCAGTGCCGTACAAGGGACAGGGTACACAGATACGCAGTATTTT.

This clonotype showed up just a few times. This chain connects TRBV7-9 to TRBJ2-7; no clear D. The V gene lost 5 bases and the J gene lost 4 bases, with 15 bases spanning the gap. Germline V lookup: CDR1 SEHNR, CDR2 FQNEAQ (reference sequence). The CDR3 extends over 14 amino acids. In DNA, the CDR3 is TGTGCCAGCAGCGTCTCCGGATCTCGGTACGAGCAGTACTTC. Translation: CASSVSGSRYEQYF. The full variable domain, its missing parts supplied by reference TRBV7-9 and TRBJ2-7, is DTGVSQNPRHKITKRGQNVTFRCDPISEHNRLYWYRQTLGQGPEFLTYFQNEAQLEKSRLLSDRFSAERPKGSFSTLEIQRTEQGDSAMYLCASSVSGSRYEQYFGPGTRLTVT.

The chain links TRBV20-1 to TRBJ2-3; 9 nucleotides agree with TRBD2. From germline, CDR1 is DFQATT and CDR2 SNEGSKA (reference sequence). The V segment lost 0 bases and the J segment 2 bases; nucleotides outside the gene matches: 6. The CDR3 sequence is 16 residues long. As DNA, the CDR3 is TGCAGTGCTAGAGAAGCGGGAGGACTCGTCACAGATACGCAGTATTTT. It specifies CSAREAGGLVTDTQYF.

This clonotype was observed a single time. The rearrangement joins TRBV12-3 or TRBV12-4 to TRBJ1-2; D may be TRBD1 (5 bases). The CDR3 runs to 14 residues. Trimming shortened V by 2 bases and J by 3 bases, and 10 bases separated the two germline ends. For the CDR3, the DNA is TGTGCCAGCAGTTTACCGACAGCCTACTATGGCTACACCTTC. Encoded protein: CASSLPTAYYGYTF.

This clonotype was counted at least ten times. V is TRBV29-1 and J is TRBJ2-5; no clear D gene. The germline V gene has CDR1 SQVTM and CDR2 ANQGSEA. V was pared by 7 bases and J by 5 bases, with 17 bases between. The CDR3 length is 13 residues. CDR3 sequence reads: CSGYLWGLETQYF. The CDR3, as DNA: TGCAGCGGCTACCTCTGGGGTCTGGAGACCCAGTACTTC.

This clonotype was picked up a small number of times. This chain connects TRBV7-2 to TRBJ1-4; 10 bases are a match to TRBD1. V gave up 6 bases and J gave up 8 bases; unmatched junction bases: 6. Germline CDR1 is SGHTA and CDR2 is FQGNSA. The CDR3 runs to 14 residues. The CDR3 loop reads CASRPTGGREKLFF. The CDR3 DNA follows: TGTGCCAGCAGACCGACAGGGGGCAGGGAAAAACTGTTTTTT.

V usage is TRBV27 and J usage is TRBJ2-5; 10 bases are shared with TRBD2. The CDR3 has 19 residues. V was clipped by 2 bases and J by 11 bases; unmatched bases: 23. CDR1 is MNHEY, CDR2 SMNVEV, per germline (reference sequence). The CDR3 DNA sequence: TGTGCCAGCAGTTTACGCTCCGCGGGATCTAGCGGGAGTCGTCAAGAGCAGTACTTC. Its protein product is CASSLRSAGSSGSRQEQYF.

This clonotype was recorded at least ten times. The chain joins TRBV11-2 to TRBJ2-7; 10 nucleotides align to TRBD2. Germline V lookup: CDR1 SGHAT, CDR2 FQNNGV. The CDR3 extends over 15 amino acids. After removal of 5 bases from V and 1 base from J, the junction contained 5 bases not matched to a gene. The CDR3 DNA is TGTGCCAGCAGCCGAAGTAGCGGGAGGTCCTACGAGCAGTACTTC. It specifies CASSRSSGRSYEQYF.

The CDR3 DNA reads as TGTGCCAGCAGCCGGACAGACGAAGGGGGCTACACCTTC. Its translation is CASSRTDEGGYTF. The chain employs TRBV3-1 and TRBJ1-2; D perhaps matches TRBD1 (6 bases). This CDR3 is built from 13 residues. V lost 4 bases to trimming and J lost 8 bases, with 14 bases between them. Germline V CDR1 and CDR2: LGHDT, YNNKEL (reference sequence).

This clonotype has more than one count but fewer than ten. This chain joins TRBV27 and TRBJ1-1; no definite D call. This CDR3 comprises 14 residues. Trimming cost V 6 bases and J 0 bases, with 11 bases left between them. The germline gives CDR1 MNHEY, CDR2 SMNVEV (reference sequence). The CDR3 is CASSPLAMNTEAFF. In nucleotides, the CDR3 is TGTGCCAGCAGCCCCCTAGCGATGAACACTGAAGCTTTCTTT.

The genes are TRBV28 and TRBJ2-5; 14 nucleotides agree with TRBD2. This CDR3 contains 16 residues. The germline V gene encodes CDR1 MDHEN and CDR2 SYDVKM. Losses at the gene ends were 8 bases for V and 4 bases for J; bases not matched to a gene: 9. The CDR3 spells CASSSGLAGVAETQYF. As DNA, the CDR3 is TGTGCCAGCTCCTCGGGACTAGCGGGAGTGGCAGAGACCCAGTACTTC.

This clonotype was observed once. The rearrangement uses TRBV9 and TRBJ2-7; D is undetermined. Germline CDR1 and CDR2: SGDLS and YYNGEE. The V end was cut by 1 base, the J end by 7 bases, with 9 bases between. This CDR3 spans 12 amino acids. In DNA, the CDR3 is TGTGCCAGCAGCGTATCCCACACTGAGCAGTACTTC. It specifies CASSVSHTEQYF. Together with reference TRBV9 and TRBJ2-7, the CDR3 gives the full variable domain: DSGVTQTPKHLITATGQRVTLRCSPRSGDLSVYWYQQSLDQGLQFLIQYYNGEERAKGNILERFSAQQFPDLHSELNLSSLELGDSALYFCASSVSHTEQYFGPGTRLTVT.

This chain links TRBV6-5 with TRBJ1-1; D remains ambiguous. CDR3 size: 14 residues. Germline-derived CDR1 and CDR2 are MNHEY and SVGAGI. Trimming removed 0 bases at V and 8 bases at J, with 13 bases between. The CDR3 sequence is CASSYSSHGREAFF. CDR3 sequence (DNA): TGTGCCAGCAGTTACTCGAGTCACGGGAGGGAAGCTTTCTTT.